The following is a T cell receptor beta chain sequence with its context. This specimen comes from a study of blood T cell repertoires in COVID-19. Overall study context: From the United States, Italy and Spain came samples of acute and convalescent COVID-19.

Produced via immunoSEQ multiplex PCR; TCRdb's table is partial and in-frame only. This sample has some 370,000 clones, with around 87% found just once. Seattle patients were enrolled during active infection and followed longitudinally. The CDR3 extends over 12 amino acids. Germline V gene sequence: CDR1 SGHDT, CDR2 YYEEEE. V was clipped by 1 base and J by 2 bases, with 4 bases between them. The J gene is TRBJ2-7, the V gene TRBV5-6, with no clear D. The clonotype originates from a woman in her twenties or thirties with COVID-19, enrolled during active disease. The sample comprised peripheral blood. CDR3 sequence: CASSLNTYEQYF. The CDR3 region has the DNA TGTGCCAGCAGCTTGAACACCTACGAGCAGTACTTC.